The 26 T cell receptor beta chains presented below share a single source sample, sequenced in a study of spatial heterogeneity in lung cancer. Their specific antigens are unknown. Specified time point: sample taken at primary tumor resection. TCRdb re-analysed the 5' RACE reads in MiXCR, keeping a single row per CDR3 protein. Counted here are a few thousand distinct CDR3 sequences, approximately 3.5% occurring once; the ten biggest clones make up more than 15%. Study observations and caveats: Tumor mutation count correlated with how many alpha and beta TCRs expanded intratumorally.

The sequences come from lung tumor tissue, collected at surgery. The origin of the receptors is a male donor with early-stage non-small cell lung cancer.

This clonotype was seen ten or more times. This chain joins TRBV29-1 and TRBJ2-7; 9 positions match TRBD1. Trimming cost V 1 base and J 2 bases; bases outside gene matches: 6. CDR1 SQVTM and CDR2 ANQGSEA come from the germline V gene. CDR3 size: 15 residues. The CDR3 region has the DNA TGCAGCGTTGAAGTTACCGGGACAGGGACCTACGAGCAGTACTTC. Amino acid sequence: CSVEVTGTGTYEQYF.

The chain employs TRBV3-1 and TRBJ2-2; D is possibly TRBD2 (6 bases). Germline loops: CDR1 LGHDT, CDR2 YNNKEL (reference sequence). The length of the CDR3 is 15 residues. Trimming took 3 bases from V and 5 from J, leaving 13 bases between them. The CDR3 DNA reads as TGTGCCAGCAGCCATCAGGGCCGGGGGACCGGGGAGCTGTTTTTT. Its translation is CASSHQGRGTGELFF.

The table lists this clonotype with many counts. The chain couples TRBV7-9 to TRBJ2-2, with unresolved D. V shed 3 bases and J shed 2 bases, with 7 bases lying between them. The CDR3 covers 14 residues. From germline, CDR1 is SEHNR and CDR2 FQNEAQ (reference sequence). CDR3 sequence reads: CASSFYSNTGELFF. The CDR3 DNA sequence: TGTGCCAGCAGCTTCTACAGTAACACCGGGGAGCTGTTTTTT.

This clonotype was seen repeatedly, ten times or more. V usage is TRBV5-1 and J usage is TRBJ1-2; D is possibly TRBD1 (5 bases). The CDR3 is 14 residues long. V lost 4 bases to trimming and J lost 4 bases, with 14 bases between them. The germline V gene encodes CDR1 SGHRS and CDR2 YFSETQ. CDR3 nucleotide sequence: TGCGCCAGCAGCCCGCCAGGGTTGGGCTATGGCTACACCTTC. It specifies CASSPPGLGYGYTF.

This clonotype is labeled medium-sized. This chain uses TRBV19 with TRBJ2-5, with D perhaps TRBD1 (6 bases). CDR1 and CDR2 from the germline V gene are LNHDA and SQIVND (reference sequence). The CDR3 totals 15 residues. V gave up 5 bases and J gave up 0 bases, with 13 bases separating them. CDR3 sequence (DNA): TGTGCCAGTAGTCTCCGGCGGACAGACCAAGAGACCCAGTACTTC. This encodes CASSLRRTDQETQYF.

Sample share makes this clonotype medium-sized. The chain combines TRBV6-5 with TRBJ1-1, with D possibly TRBD1 on 5 matching bases. The CDR3 extends over 16 amino acids. V was cut by 8 bases and J by 0 bases, with 19 bases left in between. Germline V gene data show CDR1 as MNHEY and CDR2 as SVGAGI. The CDR3 loop reads CASFKRVGGVNTEAFF. The CDR3 DNA follows: TGTGCCAGCTTTAAGAGAGTGGGAGGGGTGAACACTGAAGCTTTCTTT.

This clonotype is labeled medium-sized. This chain uses TRBV7-2 with TRBJ1-5; 8 bases fit TRBD1. This CDR3 spans 16 amino acids. The germline CDR1 and CDR2 sequences are SGHTA and FQGNSA. The junction had 9 bases not matched to a gene; V was cut back by 4 bases and J by 4 bases. CDR3 sequence (DNA): TGTGCCAGCAGCTCGGACAGGGTGGGGACTAATCAGCCCCAGCATTTT. Amino acids: CASSSDRVGTNQPQHF.

The sample holds a few counts of this clonotype. This chain uses TRBV11-2 with TRBJ1-6; D not certain. CDR1 SGHAT and CDR2 FQNNGV come from the germline V gene. This CDR3 comprises 12 residues. Trimming shortened V by 7 bases and J by 9 bases, and 10 bases separated the two germline ends. Written as DNA, the CDR3 is TGTGCCAGCACCACGACGCTTTCACCCCTCCACTTT. Translation gives CASTTTLSPLHF.

This clonotype was recorded a few times. The gene calls are TRBV5-1 and TRBJ2-6; D is ambiguous. Germline V gene sequence: CDR1 SGHRS, CDR2 YFSETQ. The CDR3 totals 17 residues. Trimming stripped 4 bases from V and 0 bases from J, with 14 bases between. The CDR3 region is CASSPRSLSSGANVLTF. DNA of the CDR3: TGCGCCAGCAGCCCGAGAAGCTTGAGCTCTGGGGCCAACGTCCTGACTTTC.

This clonotype has more than one count but fewer than ten. The V and J genes are TRBV6-2 or TRBV6-3 and TRBJ1-1, with TRBD1 as a possible D gene (5 bases). From germline, CDR1 is MNHEY and CDR2 SVGEGT. The ends were cut back, 7 bases at V and 4 bases at J, with 16 bases in the middle. The CDR3 is 14 amino acids. CDR3 region: CASTTLGGLTEAFF. The CDR3 DNA reads as TGTGCCAGCACGACGCTGGGGGGACTCACTGAAGCTTTCTTT.

This clonotype was observed many times. The rearrangement links TRBV7-8 to TRBJ2-6; D gene uncertain. The CDR3 contains 18 residues. Germline lookup yields CDR1 SGHVS and CDR2 FQNEAQ. Trimming left V 5 bases short and J 0 bases short, with 17 bases between. CDR3 protein: CASSLLRILTSGANVLTF. The CDR3 DNA sequence: TGTGCCAGCAGCCTCCTCCGAATACTAACCTCTGGGGCCAACGTCCTGACTTTC.

This clonotype has a handful of counts. V and J are TRBV2 and TRBJ1-5; no clear D. This CDR3 has 14 residues. Trimming left V 8 bases short and J 6 bases short, with 17 bases between. CDR1 and CDR2 (germline): SNHLY, FYNNEI. The DNA for the CDR3 is TGTGCCAGCTCGCCACTGCATGGCGGTCAGCCCCAGCATTTT. Amino acid sequence: CASSPLHGGQPQHF. Supplemented by reference TRBV2 and TRBJ1-5, the full variable domain reads EPEVTQTPSHQVTQMGQEVILRCVPISNHLYFYWYRQILGQKVEFLVSFYNNEISEKSEIFDDQFSVERPDGSNFTLKIRSTKLEDSAMYFCASSPLHGGQPQHFGDGTRLSIL.

This clonotype was seen only a few times. This chain joins TRBV6-5 and TRBJ1-4; 9 nucleotides line up with TRBD1. From germline, CDR1 is MNHEY and CDR2 SVGAGI. With 6 bases clipped from V and 6 bases from J, the junction kept 8 bases outside the gene matches. The CDR3 is made up of 15 amino acids. This chain's CDR3 is CASRDRDREYEKLFF. The CDR3, as DNA: TGTGCCAGCAGGGACCGGGACAGGGAGTATGAAAAACTGTTTTTT.

There are many counts of this clonotype. The chain is built from TRBV4-2 and TRBJ2-6; TRBD1 matches 7 bases. The V gene end was trimmed by 3 bases and the J gene end by 0 bases; junction bases not matched to a gene: 11. Germline V gene data show CDR1 as LGHNA and CDR2 as YNFKEQ. The CDR3 is made up of 19 amino acids. CDR3 DNA sequence: TGTGCCAGCAGCCACCGTACAGGGGCGAAGATCTCTGGGGCCAACGTCCTGACTTTC. Translation: CASSHRTGAKISGANVLTF.

In this sample, this clonotype is medium-sized. The chain uses TRBV3-1 and TRBJ1-1; D not certain. Germline V gene lookup returns CDR1 LGHDT and CDR2 YNNKEL (reference sequence). V lost 1 base to trimming and J lost 1 base, with 4 bases between them. CDR3 length: 13 residues. The CDR3 protein is CASSQGRNTEAFF. The CDR3 DNA follows: TGTGCCAGCAGCCAAGGGCGGAACACTGAAGCTTTCTTT.

The table lists this clonotype with many counts. This rearrangement joins TRBV4-1 to TRBJ2-1, with TRBD2 identical over 10 bases. This CDR3 comprises 16 residues. V lost 0 bases and J lost 8; bases outside the gene matches: 7. Germline-derived CDR1 and CDR2 are MGHRA and YSYEKL. The CDR3 loop is CASSQDIAGGWDEQFF. The CDR3 DNA reads TGCGCCAGCAGCCAAGATATAGCGGGGGGTTGGGATGAGCAGTTCTTC.

In its sample, this clonotype ranks as medium-sized. V and J are TRBV9 and TRBJ2-3, with no clear D. Germline lookup yields CDR1 SGDLS and CDR2 YYNGEE. The CDR3 spans 15 residues. Trimming took 0 bases from V and 5 from J, leaving 13 bases between them. The CDR3 here is CASSVGVQFGDTQYF. CDR3 sequence (DNA): TGTGCCAGCAGCGTAGGTGTGCAGTTTGGAGATACGCAGTATTTT. The full variable domain, with the rest looked up from reference TRBV9 and TRBJ2-3, is DSGVTQTPKHLITATGQRVTLRCSPRSGDLSVYWYQQSLDQGLQFLIQYYNGEERAKGNILERFSAQQFPDLHSELNLSSLELGDSALYFCASSVGVQFGDTQYFGPGTRLTVL.

The CDR3 region is CASSTGTRGDEQYF. The CDR3 DNA reads TGTGCCAGCAGCACCGGGACCCGGGGAGACGAGCAGTACTTC. The V gene is TRBV7-2, the J gene TRBJ2-7, with D tentatively TRBD1 or TRBD2 (5 bases each). The V and J ends lost 5 bases and 5 bases respectively, with 16 bases between them. The CDR3 has 14 amino acids. Germline lookup yields CDR1 SGHTA and CDR2 FQGNSA.

In its sample, this clonotype ranks as medium-sized. The CDR3 is CASHNKGGSNQPQHF. CDR3 sequence (DNA): TGTGCCAGCCACAACAAGGGAGGTAGCAATCAGCCCCAGCATTTT. The V and J genes are TRBV7-9 and TRBJ1-5, with D uncertain. Germline loops: CDR1 SEHNR, CDR2 FQNEAQ (reference sequence). This CDR3 region has 15 residues. V shed 8 bases and J shed 0 bases, with 14 bases lying between them.

At least ten counts were recorded for this clonotype. The chain uses TRBV12-3 or TRBV12-4 and TRBJ2-5, with 11 bases aligning to TRBD1. The CDR3 loop spans 15 amino acids. V shed 4 bases and J 2 bases; nucleotides not matched to a gene: 3. CDR3 in DNA: TGTGCCAGCAGTTGGGACAGGGGGGCACAAGAGACCCAGTACTTC. Translating it yields CASSWDRGAQETQYF.

This clonotype was picked up a small number of times. This chain connects TRBV10-3 to TRBJ2-5; possible D gene TRBD1, 5 bases. Germline-derived CDR1 and CDR2 are ENHRY and SYGVKD. CDR3 length equals 15 residues. V lost 3 bases and J lost 3, with 14 bases in between. CDR3 amino acids: CAISEPQGMKETQYF. The CDR3 coding sequence is TGTGCCATCAGTGAACCCCAGGGTATGAAAGAGACCCAGTACTTC.

This clonotype was picked up many times. V and J are TRBV10-3 and TRBJ2-1, with a weak D call TRBD1 (6 bases). V shed 11 bases and J shed 0 bases, with 14 bases lying between them. The CDR3 length is 14 residues. Germline CDR1 reads ENHRY; CDR2 reads SYGVKD. CDR3 protein: CAGGSKSSYNEQFF. The CDR3 nucleotides are TGTGCCGGGGGCTCTAAGAGCTCCTACAATGAGCAGTTCTTC.

This clonotype is classed as medium-sized (0.01 to 0.1%). This rearrangement joins TRBV7-2 to TRBJ1-2; no reliable D call. There are 14 residues in the CDR3. Germline assignment: CDR1 SGHTA and CDR2 FQGNSA. The ends were cut back, 5 bases at V and 5 bases at J, with 15 bases in the middle. CDR3 bases: TGTGCCAGCAGCCCGATGTTGAAAGAATATGGCTACACCTTC. Protein sequence: CASSPMLKEYGYTF.

This clonotype counts as medium-sized. The V and J genes are TRBV24-1 and TRBJ2-5; 10 nucleotides line up with TRBD1. V lost 6 bases and J lost 0; bases outside the gene matches: 6. Germline assignment: CDR1 KGHDR and CDR2 SFDVKD. This CDR3 comprises 16 residues. The CDR3 nucleotides read TGTGCCACCAGTATAACCGGGACAGGGGACCAAGAGACCCAGTACTTC. It specifies CATSITGTGDQETQYF.

This clonotype is medium-sized by share. This chain connects TRBV27 to TRBJ2-4; no reliable D call. The CDR3 spans 13 residues. V shed 8 bases and J shed 2 bases, with 10 bases lying between them. CDR1 and CDR2 from the germline V gene are MNHEY and SMNVEV (reference sequence). CDR3 in DNA: TGTGCCAGCGGGTTGGGAACCAAAAACATTCAGTACTTC. Encoded protein: CASGLGTKNIQYF.

By frequency in the sample, this clonotype is medium-sized. V gene TRBV6-6 combines with J gene TRBJ1-5, with D maybe TRBD1 (6 bases). Germline V gene lookup returns CDR1 MNHNY and CDR2 SVGAGI (reference sequence). The CDR3 has 16 amino acids. Deletions cut 0 bases from V and 2 bases from J, with 11 bases between. In nucleotides, the CDR3 is TGTGCCAGCAGTTACTCATCGACAGGAGGCAATCAGCCCCAGCATTTT. This sequence encodes CASSYSSTGGNQPQHF.